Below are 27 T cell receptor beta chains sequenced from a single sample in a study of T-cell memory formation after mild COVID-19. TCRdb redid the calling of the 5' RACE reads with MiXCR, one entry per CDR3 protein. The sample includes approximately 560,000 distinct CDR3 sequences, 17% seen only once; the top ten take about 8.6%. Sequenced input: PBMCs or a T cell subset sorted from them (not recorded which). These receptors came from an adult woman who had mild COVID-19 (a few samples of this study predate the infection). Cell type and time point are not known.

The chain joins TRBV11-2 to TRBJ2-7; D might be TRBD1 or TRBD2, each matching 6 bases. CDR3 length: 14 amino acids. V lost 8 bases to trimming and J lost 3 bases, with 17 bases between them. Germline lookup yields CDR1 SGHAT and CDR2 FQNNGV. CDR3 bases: TGTGCCAGCTTCGGGGGCTCGGAAGACTACGAGCAGTACTTC. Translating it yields CASFGGSEDYEQYF.

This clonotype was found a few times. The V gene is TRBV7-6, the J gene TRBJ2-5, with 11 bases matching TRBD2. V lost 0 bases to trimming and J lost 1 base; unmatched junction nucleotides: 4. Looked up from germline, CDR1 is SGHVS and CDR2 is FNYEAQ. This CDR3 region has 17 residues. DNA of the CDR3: TGTGCCAGCAGCTTAGCGTATCTAGCGGGAGGCCAAGAGACCCAGTACTTC. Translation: CASSLAYLAGGQETQYF. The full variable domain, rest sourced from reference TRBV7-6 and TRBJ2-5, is GAGVSQSPRYKVTKRGQDVALRCDPISGHVSLYWYRQALGQGPEFLTYFNYEAQQDKSGLPNDRFSAERPEGSISTLTIQRTEQRDSAMYRCASSLAYLAGGQETQYFGPGTRLLVL.

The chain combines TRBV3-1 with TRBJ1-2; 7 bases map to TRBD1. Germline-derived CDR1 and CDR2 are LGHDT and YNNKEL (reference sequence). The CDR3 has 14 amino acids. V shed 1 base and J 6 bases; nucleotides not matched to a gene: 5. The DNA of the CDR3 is TGTGCCAGCAGCCAAGCGACAGGGACCGATGGCTACACCTTC. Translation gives CASSQATGTDGYTF.

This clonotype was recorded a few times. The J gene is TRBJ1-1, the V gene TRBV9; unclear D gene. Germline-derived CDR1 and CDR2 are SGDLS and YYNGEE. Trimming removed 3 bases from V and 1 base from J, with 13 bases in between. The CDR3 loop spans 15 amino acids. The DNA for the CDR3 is TGTGCCAGCAGCGCCAGAGGGAATCAGAACACTGAAGCTTTCTTT. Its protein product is CASSARGNQNTEAFF.

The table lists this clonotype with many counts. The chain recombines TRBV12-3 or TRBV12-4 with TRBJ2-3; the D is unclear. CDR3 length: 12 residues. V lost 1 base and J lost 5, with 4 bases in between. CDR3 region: CASSLGKDTQYF. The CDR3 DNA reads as TGTGCCAGCAGTTTAGGGAAAGATACGCAGTATTTT.

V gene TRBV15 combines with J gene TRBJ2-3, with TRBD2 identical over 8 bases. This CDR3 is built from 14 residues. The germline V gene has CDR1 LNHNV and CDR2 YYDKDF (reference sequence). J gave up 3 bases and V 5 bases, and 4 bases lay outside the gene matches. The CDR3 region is CATSFGTSTDTQYF. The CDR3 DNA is TGTGCCACCAGCTTCGGGACTAGTACAGATACGCAGTATTTT.

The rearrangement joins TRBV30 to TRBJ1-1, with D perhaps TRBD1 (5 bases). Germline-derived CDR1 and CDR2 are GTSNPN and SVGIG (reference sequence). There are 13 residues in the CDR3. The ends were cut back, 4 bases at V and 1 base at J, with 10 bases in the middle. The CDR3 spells CAWTGRENTEAFF. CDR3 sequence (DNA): TGTGCCTGGACCGGCAGGGAGAACACTGAAGCTTTCTTT.

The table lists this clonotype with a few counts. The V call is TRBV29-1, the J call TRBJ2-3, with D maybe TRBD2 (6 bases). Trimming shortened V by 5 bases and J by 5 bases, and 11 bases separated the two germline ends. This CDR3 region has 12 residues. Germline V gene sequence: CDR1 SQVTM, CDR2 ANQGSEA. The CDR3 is CSVQEGLDTQYF. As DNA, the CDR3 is TGCAGCGTTCAGGAGGGGTTAGATACGCAGTATTTT.

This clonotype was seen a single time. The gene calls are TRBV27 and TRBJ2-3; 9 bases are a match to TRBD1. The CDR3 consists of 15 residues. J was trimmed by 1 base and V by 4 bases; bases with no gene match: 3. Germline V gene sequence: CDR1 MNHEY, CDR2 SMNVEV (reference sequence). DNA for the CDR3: TGTGCCAGCAGTTATCGACAGGGGGGCACAGATACGCAGTATTTT. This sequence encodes CASSYRQGGTDTQYF.

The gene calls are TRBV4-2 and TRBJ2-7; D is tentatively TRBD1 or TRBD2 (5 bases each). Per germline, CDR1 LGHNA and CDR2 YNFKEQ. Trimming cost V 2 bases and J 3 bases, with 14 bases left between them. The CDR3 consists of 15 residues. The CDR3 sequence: CASSQYRDLRYEQYF. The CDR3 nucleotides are TGTGCCAGCAGCCAATACCGGGACCTCCGCTACGAGCAGTACTTC.

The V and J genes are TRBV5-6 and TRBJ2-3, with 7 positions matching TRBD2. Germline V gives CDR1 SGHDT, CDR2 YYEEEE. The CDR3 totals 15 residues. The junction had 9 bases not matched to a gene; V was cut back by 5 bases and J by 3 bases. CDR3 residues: CASSYIAGPTDTQYF. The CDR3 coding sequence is TGTGCCAGCAGTTATATAGCGGGCCCGACAGATACGCAGTATTTT. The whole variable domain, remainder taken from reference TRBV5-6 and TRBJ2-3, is DAGVTQSPTHLIKTRGQQVTLRCSPKSGHDTVSWYQQALGQGPQFIFQYYEEEERQRGNFPDRFSGHQFPNYSSELNVNALLLGDSALYLCASSYIAGPTDTQYFGPGTRLTVL.

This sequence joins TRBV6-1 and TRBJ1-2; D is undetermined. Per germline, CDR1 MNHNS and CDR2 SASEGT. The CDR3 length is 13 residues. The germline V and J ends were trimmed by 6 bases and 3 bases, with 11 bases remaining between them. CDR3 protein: CASRTDKYYGYTF. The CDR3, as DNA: TGTGCCAGCAGGACCGACAAGTACTATGGCTACACCTTC.

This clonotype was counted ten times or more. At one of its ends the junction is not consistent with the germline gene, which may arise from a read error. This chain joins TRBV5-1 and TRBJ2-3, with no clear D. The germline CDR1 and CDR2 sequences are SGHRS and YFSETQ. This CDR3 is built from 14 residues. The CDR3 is CASSLVGSTDTQYF. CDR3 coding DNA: TGTGCCAGCAGCTTAGTGGGATCCACAGATACGCAGTATTTT.

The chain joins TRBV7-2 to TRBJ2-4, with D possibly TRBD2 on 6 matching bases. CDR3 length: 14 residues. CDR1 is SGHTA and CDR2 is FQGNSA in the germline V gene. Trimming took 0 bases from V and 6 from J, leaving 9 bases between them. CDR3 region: CASSLAPGGNIQYF. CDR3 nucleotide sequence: TGTGCCAGCAGCTTAGCCCCCGGGGGAAACATTCAGTACTTC.

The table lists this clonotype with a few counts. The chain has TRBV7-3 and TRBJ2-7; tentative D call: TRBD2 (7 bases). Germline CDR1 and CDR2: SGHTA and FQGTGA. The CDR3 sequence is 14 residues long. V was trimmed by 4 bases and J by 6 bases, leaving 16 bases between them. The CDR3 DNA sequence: TGTGCCAGCAGCTCCGAGGGGGGGCGAGGCGAGCAGTACTTC. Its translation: CASSSEGGRGEQYF.

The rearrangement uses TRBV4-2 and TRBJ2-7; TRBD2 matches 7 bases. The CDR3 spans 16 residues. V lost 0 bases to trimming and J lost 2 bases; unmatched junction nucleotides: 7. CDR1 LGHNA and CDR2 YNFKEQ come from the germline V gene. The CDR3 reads CASSQDGVAGTYEQYF. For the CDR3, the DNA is TGTGCCAGCAGCCAAGATGGGGTAGCGGGTACCTACGAGCAGTACTTC.

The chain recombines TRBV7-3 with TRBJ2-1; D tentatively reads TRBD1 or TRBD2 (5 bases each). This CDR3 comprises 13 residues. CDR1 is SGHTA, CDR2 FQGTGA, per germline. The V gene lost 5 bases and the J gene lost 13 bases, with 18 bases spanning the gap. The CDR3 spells CASSDPGTGRQFF. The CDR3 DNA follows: TGTGCCAGCAGCGACCCTGGGACCGGTCGACAGTTCTTC.

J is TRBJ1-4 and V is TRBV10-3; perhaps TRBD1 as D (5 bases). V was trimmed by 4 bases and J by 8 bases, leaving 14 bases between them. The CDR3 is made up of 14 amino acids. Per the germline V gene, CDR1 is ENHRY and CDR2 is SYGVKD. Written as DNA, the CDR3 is TGTGCCATCAGTGGGGCAGGATCAGGGGAAAAACTGTTTTTT. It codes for CAISGAGSGEKLFF.

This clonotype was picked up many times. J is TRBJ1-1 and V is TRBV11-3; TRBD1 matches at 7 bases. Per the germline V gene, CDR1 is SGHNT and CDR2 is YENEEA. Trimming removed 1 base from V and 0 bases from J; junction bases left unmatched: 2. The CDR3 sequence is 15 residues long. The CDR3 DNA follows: TGTGCCAGCAGCTTAGCGGGACAGTTGAACACTGAAGCTTTCTTT. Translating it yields CASSLAGQLNTEAFF.

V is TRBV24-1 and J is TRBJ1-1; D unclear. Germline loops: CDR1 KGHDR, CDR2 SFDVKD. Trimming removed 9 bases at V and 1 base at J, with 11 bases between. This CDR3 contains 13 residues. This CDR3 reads CATSRRENTEAFF. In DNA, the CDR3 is TGTGCCACCTCGAGACGTGAGAACACTGAAGCTTTCTTT.

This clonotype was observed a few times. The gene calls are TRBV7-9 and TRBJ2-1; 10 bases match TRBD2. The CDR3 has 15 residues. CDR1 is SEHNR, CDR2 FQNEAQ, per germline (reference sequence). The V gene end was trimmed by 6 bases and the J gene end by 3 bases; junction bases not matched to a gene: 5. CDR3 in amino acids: CASRKAGGDYNEQFF. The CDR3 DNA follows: TGTGCCAGCAGAAAAGCGGGGGGGGACTACAATGAGCAGTTCTTC.

The CDR3 loop is CASRDVTGTEAFF. In DNA form, the CDR3 reads TGTGCCAGCAGGGACGTAACGGGGACTGAAGCTTTCTTT. The V and J genes are TRBV6-6 and TRBJ1-1; no firm D call. The CDR3 is made up of 13 amino acids. Trimming shortened V by 6 bases and J by 5 bases, and 13 bases separated the two germline ends. Per germline, CDR1 MNHNY and CDR2 SVGAGI (reference sequence).

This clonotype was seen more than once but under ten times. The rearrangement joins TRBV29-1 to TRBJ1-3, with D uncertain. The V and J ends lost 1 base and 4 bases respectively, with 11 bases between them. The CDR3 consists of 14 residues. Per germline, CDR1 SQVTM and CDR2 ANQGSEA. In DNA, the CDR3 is TGCAGCGTTGAAGGGGGTGCAAGGGGAAACACCATATATTTT. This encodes CSVEGGARGNTIYF.

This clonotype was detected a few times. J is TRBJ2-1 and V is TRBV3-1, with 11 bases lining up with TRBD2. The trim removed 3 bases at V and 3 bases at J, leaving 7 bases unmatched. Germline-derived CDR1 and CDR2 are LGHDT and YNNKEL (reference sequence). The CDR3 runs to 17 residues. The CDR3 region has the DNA TGTGCCAGCAGCCAGTCACTAGCGGGAGTTTTCTACAATGAGCAGTTCTTC. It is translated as CASSQSLAGVFYNEQFF.

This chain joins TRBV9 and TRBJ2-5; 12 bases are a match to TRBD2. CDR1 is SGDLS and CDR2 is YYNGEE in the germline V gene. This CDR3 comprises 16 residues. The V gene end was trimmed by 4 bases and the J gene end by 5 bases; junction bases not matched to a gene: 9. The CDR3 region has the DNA TGTGCCAGCAGCCCCTCTAGCGGGGGGGCCTGGGAGACCCAGTACTTC. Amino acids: CASSPSSGGAWETQYF.

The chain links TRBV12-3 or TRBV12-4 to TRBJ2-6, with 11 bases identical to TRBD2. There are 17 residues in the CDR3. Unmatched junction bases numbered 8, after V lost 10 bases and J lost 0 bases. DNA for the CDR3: TGTGCCACCTCGGGGACTAGCGGAGGCTCTGGGGCCAACGTCCTGACTTTC. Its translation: CATSGTSGGSGANVLTF.

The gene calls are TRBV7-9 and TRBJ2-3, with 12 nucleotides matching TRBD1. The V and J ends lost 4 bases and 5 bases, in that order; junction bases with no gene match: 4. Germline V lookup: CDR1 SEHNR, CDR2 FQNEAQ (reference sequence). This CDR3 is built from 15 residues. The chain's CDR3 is CASSSGTGGRDTQYF. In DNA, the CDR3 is TGTGCCAGCAGCTCTGGGACAGGGGGCAGAGATACGCAGTATTTT.